One sample yielded the 5 T cell receptor beta chains listed below, sequenced in a study of Graves' ophthalmopathy and Graves' hyperthyroidism. Using RNA transcripts, the TCR beta CDR3 regions were amplified. HTBI primers served in a first-round RT-PCR, which a second-round multiplex PCR followed. From the multiplex PCR reads, TCRdb called clonotypes with MiXCR, one entry per CDR3 protein. Among around 1.1 million distinct CDR3 sequences listed, about two fifths were seen once. The specimen was peripheral blood or thyroid tissue (not recorded which). These receptors were obtained from an adult man with Graves' hyperthyroidism.

This clonotype was detected many times. This chain connects TRBV13 to TRBJ1-6, with D hard to call. Germline lookup yields CDR1 PRHDT and CDR2 FYEKMQ (reference sequence). The CDR3 is 14 residues long. Trimming removed 7 bases from V and 10 bases from J, with 17 bases in between. This chain's CDR3 is CASTLSGHISPLHF. The CDR3 DNA reads TGTGCCAGCACCTTGAGCGGTCACATCTCACCCCTCCACTTT.

This clonotype was counted at least ten times. The chain employs TRBV7-2 and TRBJ2-7; D gene ambiguous. Trimming took off 4 bases at V and 4 bases at J, with 11 bases between the two ends. The CDR3 has 13 residues. Germline CDR1 reads SGHTA; CDR2 reads FQGNSA. As DNA, the CDR3 is TGTGCCAGCAGCTACCGGGCCGATTACGAGCAGTACTTC. It translates to CASSYRADYEQYF.

Of note for this clonotype: At one of its ends the junction is not consistent with the germline gene, which may arise from a read error. The chain joins TRBV10-2 to TRBJ2-2, with D perhaps given as TRBD1 or TRBD2 (5 bases each). This CDR3 contains 17 residues. Germline loops: CDR1 WSHSY, CDR2 SAAADI. The CDR3 region has the DNA TGTGCCAGCAGTTACTCTGCCGGGACGGAGAACACCGGGGAGCTGTTTTTT. Translated: CASSYSAGTENTGELFF.

This rearrangement joins TRBV29-1 to TRBJ1-2, with D possibly being TRBD1 (5 bases). The germline gives CDR1 SQVTM, CDR2 ANQGSEA. Trimming pared 6 bases from V and 4 bases from J, leaving 12 bases between. CDR3 length equals 12 residues. For the CDR3, the DNA is TGCAGCGTGGGACTGGTGGCCTATGGCTACACCTTC. Amino acids: CSVGLVAYGYTF. Drawing the rest from reference TRBV29-1 and TRBJ1-2, the complete variable domain is SAVISQKPSRDICQRGTSLTIQCQVDSQVTMMFWYRQQPGQSLTLIATANQGSEATYESGFVIDKFPISRPNLTFSTLTVSNMSPEDSSIYLCSVGLVAYGYTFGSGTRLTVV.

As concerns this clonotype: The junction shows a germline mismatch at one end, possibly a read error. This chain links TRBV7-9 with TRBJ2-2; 7 bases align to TRBD2. This CDR3 contains 18 residues. Germline assignment: CDR1 SEHNR and CDR2 FQNEAQ (reference sequence). The CDR3 nucleotides read TGCGCCAGCAGCCAAGGCTTGTGGGAGGGCCGGGGGGACGGGGAGCTGTTTTTT. Translated, it gives CASSQGLWEGRGDGELFF.